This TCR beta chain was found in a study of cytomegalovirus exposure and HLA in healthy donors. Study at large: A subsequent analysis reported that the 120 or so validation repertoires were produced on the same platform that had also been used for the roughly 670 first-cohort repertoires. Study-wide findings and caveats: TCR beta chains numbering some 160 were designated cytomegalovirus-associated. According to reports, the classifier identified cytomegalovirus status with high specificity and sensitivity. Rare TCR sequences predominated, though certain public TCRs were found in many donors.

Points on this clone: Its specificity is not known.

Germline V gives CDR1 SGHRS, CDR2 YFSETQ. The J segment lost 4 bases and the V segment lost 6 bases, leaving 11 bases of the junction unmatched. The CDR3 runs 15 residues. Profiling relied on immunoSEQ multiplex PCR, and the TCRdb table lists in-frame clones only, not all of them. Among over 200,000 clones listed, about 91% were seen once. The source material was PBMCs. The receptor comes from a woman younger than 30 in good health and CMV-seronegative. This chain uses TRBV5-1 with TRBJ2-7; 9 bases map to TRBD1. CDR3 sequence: CASTEGTGRSYEQYF. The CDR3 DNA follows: TGCGCCAGCACCGAAGGGACAGGGAGATCTTACGAGCAGTACTTC.